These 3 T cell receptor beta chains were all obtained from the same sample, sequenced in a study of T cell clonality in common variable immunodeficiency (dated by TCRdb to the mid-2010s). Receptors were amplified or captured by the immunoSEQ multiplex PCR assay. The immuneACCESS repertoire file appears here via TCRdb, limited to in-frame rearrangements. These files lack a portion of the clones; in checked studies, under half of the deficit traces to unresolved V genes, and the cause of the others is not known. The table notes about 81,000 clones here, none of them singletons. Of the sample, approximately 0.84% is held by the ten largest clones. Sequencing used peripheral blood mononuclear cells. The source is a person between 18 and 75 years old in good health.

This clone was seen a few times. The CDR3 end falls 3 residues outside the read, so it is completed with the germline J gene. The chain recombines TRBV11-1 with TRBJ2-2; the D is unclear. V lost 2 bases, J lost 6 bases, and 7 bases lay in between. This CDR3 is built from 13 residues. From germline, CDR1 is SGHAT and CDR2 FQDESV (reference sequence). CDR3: CASSLNSAGELFF. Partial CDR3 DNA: TGTGCCAGCAGCTTAAATTCCGCCGGGGAG.

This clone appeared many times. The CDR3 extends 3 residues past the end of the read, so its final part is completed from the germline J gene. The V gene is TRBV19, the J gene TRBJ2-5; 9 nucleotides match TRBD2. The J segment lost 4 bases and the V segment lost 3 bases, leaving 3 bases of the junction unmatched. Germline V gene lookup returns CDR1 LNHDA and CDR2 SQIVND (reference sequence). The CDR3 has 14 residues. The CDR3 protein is CASSISGSLETQYF. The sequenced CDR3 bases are TGTGCCAGTAGTATTAGCGGGAGTTTAGAGACC.

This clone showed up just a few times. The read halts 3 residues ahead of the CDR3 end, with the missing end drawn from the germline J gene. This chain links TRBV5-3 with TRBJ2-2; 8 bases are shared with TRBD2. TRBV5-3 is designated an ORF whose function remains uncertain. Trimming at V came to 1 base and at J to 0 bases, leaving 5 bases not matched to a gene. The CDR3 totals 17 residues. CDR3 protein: CARSLTPSGSNTGELFF. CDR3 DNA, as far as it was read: TGTGCCAGAAGCTTGACGCCTAGCGGGTCGAACACCGGGGAG.